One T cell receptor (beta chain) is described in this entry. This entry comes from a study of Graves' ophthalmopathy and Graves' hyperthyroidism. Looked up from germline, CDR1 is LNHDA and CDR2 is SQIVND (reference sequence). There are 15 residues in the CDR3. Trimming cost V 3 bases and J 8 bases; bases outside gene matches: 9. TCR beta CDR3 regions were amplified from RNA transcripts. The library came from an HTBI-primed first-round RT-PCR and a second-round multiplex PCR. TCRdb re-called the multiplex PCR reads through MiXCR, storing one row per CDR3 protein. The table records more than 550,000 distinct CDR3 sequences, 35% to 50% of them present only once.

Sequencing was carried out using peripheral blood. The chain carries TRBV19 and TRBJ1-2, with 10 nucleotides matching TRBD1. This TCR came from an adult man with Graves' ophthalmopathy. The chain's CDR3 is CASSMGQGLSIGYTF. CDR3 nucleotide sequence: TGTGCCAGTAGTATGGGACAGGGGCTTTCGATCGGCTACACCTTC.